Detailed here is one TCR beta chain. The data were taken from a study of T-cell reconstitution after alpha-beta-depleted transplantation in children. Trimming removed 3 bases at V and 5 bases at J, with 7 bases between. The length of the CDR3 is 12 residues. Germline V gives CDR1 MNHNS, CDR2 SASEGT. As it was prepared, the TCRbeta library received unique molecular identifiers. TCRdb independently ran MiXCR on the PCR reads; one entry per CDR3 protein. Here the sample spans some 340,000 distinct CDR3 sequences, about 9.4% being singletons. This rearrangement joins TRBV6-1 to TRBJ1-1; D perhaps matches TRBD1 (5 bases). This TCR was sampled from a human donor who donated a stem cell graft to a child with acute lymphoblastic leukemia. The sample consisted of PBMCs from the stem cell graft donor, taken from the stem cell graft. The CDR3 region has the DNA TGTGCCAGCAGTGACAGGGAAACTGAAGCTTTCTTT. It encodes CASSDRETEAFF.